The entry that follows covers one T cell receptor beta chain sequence. This receptor's antigen is unknown. No much larger clone is present one base from it, and per-base qualities are unavailable. Trimming costs V 7 bases and J 7 bases, and their ends lie 20 bases apart. CDR1 LGHNT and CDR2 FRNRAP were looked up in the germline V gene. From cysteine to phenylalanine, the CDR3 is 15 amino acids long. This entry keeps only the CDR3 DNA: 45 bases, framed from base 1. The immunoSEQ Assay was used to sequence TCRbeta CDR3 regions. After extraction, genomic DNA underwent amplification by bias-controlled multiplex PCR, followed by high-throughput sequencing. On the authors' methods: To quantify the absolute abundance of every unique TCRbeta CDR3 region, sequences were collapsed and filtered. Usable DNA was measured by amplifying reference genes present in all nucleated cells, and TCRbeta template counts were normalized to that usable DNA to estimate T cell fraction. Repertoire TCRs were annotated as SARS-CoV-2-specific by exact matching of V gene, CDR3 amino acid sequence and J gene to a known reactive TCR set. The reference SARS-CoV-2 TCR set was derived from MIRA and filtered for enrichment in COVID-19-positive ImmuneCODE repertoires, a step that removed public or cross-reactive TCRs. Using the MIRA antigens, annotated TCRs were further analysed by specific ORF or by position within an ORF. Breadth was defined as annotated unique rearrangements over total unique productive rearrangements; depth was the summed frequency of those rearrangements. Two-sided Wilcoxon rank-sum tests were applied when comparing TCR breadth between groups. The table comes from immuneACCESS by way of TCRdb, which keeps in-frame sequences with V and J called. Part of the clones is missing from these tables; in studies checked, under half for an unresolved V gene and the rest for unknown reasons. The D gene and trimming were derived from the DNA, and the V and J assignments and clone size from that table. Counted in this sample were hundreds of thousands of clones; roughly 85% of them appeared once. The top ten hold just under 7.5% of the sample.

The entry originates in a study of Ad26.COV2.S vaccination and SARS-CoV-2 variants (dated by TCRdb to about 2021). In the study overall: Donors in the vaccine arm were drawn from COV1001, a phase I-IIa trial of Ad26.COV2.S in healthy adults that was multicentre, randomized, double-blind and placebo-controlled. Dosing of Ad26.COV2.S was intramuscular, at either 5x10^10 or 1x10^11 viral particles, delivered as one shot or as two shots spaced 56 days apart. TCRbeta repertoire sequencing was used to assess the specificity and breadth of SARS-CoV-2-reactive T cell receptors after Ad26.COV2.S vaccination. The TCR-sequenced set comprised approximately 32 samples: about 19 Ad26.COV2.S vaccine recipients, 5 placebo recipients and 8 SARS-CoV-2 convalescent individuals. Participants in the trial were split at random into five groups of five each, receiving low-dose or high-dose Ad26.COV2.S once or twice, or else placebo on both occasions. Investigators remained blinded to trial group allocation during experiments and outcome assessment. Here is what the overall study found, with its caveats: Vaccine and placebo recipients had comparable non-spike TCR breadth, which fits with the vaccine containing only spike. After vaccination, substantial breadth of spike-specific CD8+ and CD4+ T cell responses was reported. The study was not powered to compare responses between vaccine doses or regimens. Ad26.COV2.S recipients had higher spike-specific TCR breadth than placebo recipients (P = 0.0014). According to the authors, total T cell responses may have been underestimated by the TCR breadth and depth analyses.

The treatment or condition label, read with the paper, signifies: 19 received Ad26.COV2.S at low or high dose, single or two shots; 5 received placebo; per-sample allocation not given. Repertoires of vaccine and placebo recipients were sequenced from samples taken on day 63 after the first injection. Between 29 July and 7 August 2020, Cohort 1b enrolled 25 adults aged 18-55 years at one site in Boston, USA. Ad26.COV2.S was a replication-incompetent adenovirus type 26 vector that expressed a prefusion-stabilized SARS-CoV-2 spike protein derived from the original Wuhan strain. The sequencing used peripheral blood, collected in a trial of Ad26.COV2.S vaccine versus placebo. The source is a person between 18 and 65 years old who received the Ad26.COV2.S COVID-19 vaccine or a placebo. The sequence is built from TRBV12-5 and TRBJ1-5; TRBD1 is a weak D gene call, 6 bases matching. CDR3 sequence: CASALQGGREQPQHF. DNA sequence: TGTGCTAGTGCCCTTCAAGGGGGGCGAGAGCAGCCCCAGCATTTT.